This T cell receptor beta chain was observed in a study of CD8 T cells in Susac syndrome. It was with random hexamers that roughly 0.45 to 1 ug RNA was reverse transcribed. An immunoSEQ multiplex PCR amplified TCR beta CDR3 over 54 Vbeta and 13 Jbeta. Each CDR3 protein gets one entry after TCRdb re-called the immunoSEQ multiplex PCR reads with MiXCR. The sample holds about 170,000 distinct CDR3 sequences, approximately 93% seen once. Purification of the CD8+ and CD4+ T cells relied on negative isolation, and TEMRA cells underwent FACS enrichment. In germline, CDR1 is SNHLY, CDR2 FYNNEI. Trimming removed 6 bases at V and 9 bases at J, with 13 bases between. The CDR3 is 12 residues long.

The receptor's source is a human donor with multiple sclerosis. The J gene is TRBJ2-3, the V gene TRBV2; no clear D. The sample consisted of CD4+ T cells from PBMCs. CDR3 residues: CASSRAQETQYF. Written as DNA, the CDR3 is TGTGCCAGCAGCCGGGCTCAAGAGACGCAGTATTTT.